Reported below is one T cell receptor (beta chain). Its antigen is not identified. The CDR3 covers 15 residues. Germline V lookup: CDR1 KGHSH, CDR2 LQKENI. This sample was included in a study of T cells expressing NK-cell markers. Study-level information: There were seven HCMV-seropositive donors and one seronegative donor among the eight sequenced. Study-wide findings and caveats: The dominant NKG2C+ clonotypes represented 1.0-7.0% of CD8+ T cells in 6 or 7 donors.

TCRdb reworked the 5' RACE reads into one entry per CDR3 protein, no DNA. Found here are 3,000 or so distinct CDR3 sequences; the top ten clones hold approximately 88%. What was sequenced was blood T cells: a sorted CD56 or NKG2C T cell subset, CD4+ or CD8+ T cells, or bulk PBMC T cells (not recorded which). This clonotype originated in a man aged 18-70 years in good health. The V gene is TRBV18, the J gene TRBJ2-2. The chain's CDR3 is CASSPQLTNTGELFF.